This T cell receptor beta chain comes out of a study of cytomegalovirus exposure and HLA in healthy donors. Germline CDR1 SGDLS, CDR2 YYNGEE. The junction had 5 bases not matched to a gene; V was cut back by 4 bases and J by 7 bases. The CDR3 is 12 amino acids. The study's findings and limits: Most TCR sequences proved rare, with some public TCRs found in many donors.

The data were produced by immunoSEQ multiplex PCR, yet TCRdb's version contains in-frame clones alone and is incomplete. The table records a few hundred thousand clones, over 80% of them present only once. This clone was seen more than once but under ten times. The antigen is not known. V is TRBV9 and J is TRBJ2-7; TRBD2 agrees at 7 bases. The specimen was PBMCs. This sequence originates from a woman aged 18-30 years in good health and CMV-seronegative. CDR3 bases: TGTGCCAGCAGCCGCTGGGGGGGGGAGCAGTACTTC. This sequence encodes CASSRWGGEQYF.